The entry below describes one T cell receptor (beta chain). Per the original methods: Reference gene primer amplification gave nucleated cell count estimates. Sequencing was performed with immunoSEQ multiplex PCR; in TCRdb, only in-frame clones are kept and a portion is missing. V, J and clone size were drawn from that table, and D and trimming were deduced from the DNA. The sample holds 270,000 or so clones, around nine tenths seen once. The germline V gene has CDR1 KGHDR and CDR2 SFDVKD. Trimming removed 7 bases from V and 2 bases from J, with 13 bases in between. There are 14 residues in the CDR3. This sample was taken from a study of blood T cell repertoires in COVID-19. Background on the study: PBMCs, B-cell-depleted T cells, or T cells were the source of the cDNA or gDNA that made up the material.

The sample was PBMCs or T cells enriched from blood (not recorded which). The sequence derives from a woman younger than 30 who had recovered from COVID-19. V is TRBV24-1 and J is TRBJ1-1, with D possibly TRBD1 on 5 matching bases. CDR3 protein: CATRGQGSNTEAFF. CDR3 DNA sequence: TGTGCCACCAGGGGGCAGGGTTCCAACACTGAAGCTTTCTTT.